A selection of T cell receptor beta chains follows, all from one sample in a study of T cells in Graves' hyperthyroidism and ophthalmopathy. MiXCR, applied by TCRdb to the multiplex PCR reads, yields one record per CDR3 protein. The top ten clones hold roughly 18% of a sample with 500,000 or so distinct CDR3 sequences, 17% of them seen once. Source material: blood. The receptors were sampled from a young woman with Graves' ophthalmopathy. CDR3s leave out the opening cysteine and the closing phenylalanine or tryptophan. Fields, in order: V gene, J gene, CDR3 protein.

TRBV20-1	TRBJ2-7	SAGRLAGPSEQY
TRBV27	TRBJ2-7	ASSFSRGEEQY
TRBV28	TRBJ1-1	ASKNHQGSTEAF
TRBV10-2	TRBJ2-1	ASRLEQGPYNEQF
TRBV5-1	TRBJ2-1	ASRESSYNEQF
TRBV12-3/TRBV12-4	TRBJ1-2	ASAGGKGLALYGYT
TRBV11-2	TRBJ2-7	ASSLGGAGRDEQY
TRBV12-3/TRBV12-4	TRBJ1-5	ASSLKGAIQPQH
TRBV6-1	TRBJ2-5	ASSHPSPTGDLRRQETQY
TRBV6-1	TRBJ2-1	ASSPSGEYNEQF
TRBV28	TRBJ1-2	ASTSGEGSFKTYGYT
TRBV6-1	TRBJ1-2	ASSENMGDRGLNYGYT
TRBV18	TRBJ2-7	ASSPTGVEQY
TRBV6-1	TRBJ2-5	ASSDDLRNSQETQY
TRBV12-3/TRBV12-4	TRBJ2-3	AGSAGVRGDTDTQY
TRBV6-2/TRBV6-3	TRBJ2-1	ASSYTVSGRMF
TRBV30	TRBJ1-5	AWNRDGNQPQH
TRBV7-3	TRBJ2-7	ASSPLGGGLAISYEQY
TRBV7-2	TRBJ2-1	ASSLAGSSGNEQF
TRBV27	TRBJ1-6	ASSKMSLSSTTYNSPLR
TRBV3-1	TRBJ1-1	ASSPLTGGDTEAF
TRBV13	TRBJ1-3	ASSLKLGNTIY
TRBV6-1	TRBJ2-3	ASSESGTSGDTQY
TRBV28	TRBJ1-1	ASSGRGRGGRTEAF
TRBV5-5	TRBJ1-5	ASSFGTYSNQPQH
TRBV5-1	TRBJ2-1	ASSLGLAGPSYNEQF
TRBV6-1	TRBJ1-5	ASSVSDTNQPQH
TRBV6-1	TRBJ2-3	ASKRSGYTDTQY
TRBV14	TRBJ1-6	ASSQEDRFLSPLH
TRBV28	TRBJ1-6	ASSLRMGEGSPLH
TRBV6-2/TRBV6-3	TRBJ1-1	ASSSPGADYVNTEAF
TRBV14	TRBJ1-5	ASSGVGQPQH
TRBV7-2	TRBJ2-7	ASTDRRASGSHEQY
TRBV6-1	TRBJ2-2	ASSRTWDRRTGELF
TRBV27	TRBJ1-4	ASRGRDRGREKLF
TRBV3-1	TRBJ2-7	ASSQDGFYEQY
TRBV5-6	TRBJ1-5	ASSGGTGVGNQPQH
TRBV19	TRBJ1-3	ASISRTGGNTIY
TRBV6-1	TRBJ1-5	ATAQGRPQPQH
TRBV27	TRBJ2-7	ASTTADGSTYEQY
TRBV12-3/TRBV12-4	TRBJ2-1	ASSSNRPSQNEQF
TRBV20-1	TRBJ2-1	SASPITGGLYNEQF
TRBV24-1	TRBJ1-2	ATSDDPPNYGYT
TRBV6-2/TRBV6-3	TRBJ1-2	ASSDQEGANYGYT
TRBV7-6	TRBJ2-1	ASSPFEAGNEQF
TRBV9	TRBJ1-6	ASSEDSSYNSPLH
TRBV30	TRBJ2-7	AWSLILGEQY
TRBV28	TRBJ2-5	ASSGTGVRETQY
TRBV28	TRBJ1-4	ASSFAGEKLF
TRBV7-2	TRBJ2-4	ASSLRQGNIQY
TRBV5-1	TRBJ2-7	ANRKTGSAYEQY